This is a list of T cell receptor beta chains from one sample in a study of T-cell memory formation after mild COVID-19. TCRdb processed the 5' RACE reads anew with MiXCR; each CDR3 protein has one entry. The sample includes 450,000 to 700,000 distinct CDR3 sequences, roughly 18% of them seen just once. The material sequenced was PBMCs or a T cell subset sorted from them (not recorded which). These receptors all stem from an adult woman who had mild COVID-19 (a few samples of this study predate the infection). Cell type and time point are not known. Each CDR3 is given with its conserved first and last residue. A D gene is named only where the DNA matches it firmly. Clone size is shown for a subset of rows, as once, few, many or a class of expanded clone.

V: TRBV5-1
D: TRBD1
size: -
J: TRBJ2-5
CDR3: CASSPGEGADETQYF
DNA: TGCGCCAGCAGCCCTGGTGAGGGGGCTGACGAGACCCAGTACTTC

V: TRBV14
D: -
size: -
J: TRBJ2-2
CDR3: CASSQEFRTGELFF
DNA: TGTGCCAGCAGCCAAGAGTTTCGTACCGGGGAGCTGTTTTTT

V: TRBV19
D: TRBD1
size: -
J: TRBJ1-1
CDR3: CASSTSDRGFLNTEAFF
DNA: TGTGCCAGTAGTACCTCTGACAGGGGCTTTCTGAACACTGAAGCTTTCTTT

V: TRBV20-1
D: -
size: -
J: TRBJ1-2
CDR3: CSAREPTGSLGNGYTF
DNA: TGCAGTGCTAGAGAACCGACAGGTTCGCTCGGGAATGGCTACACCTTC

V: TRBV6-2/TRBV6-3
D: -
size: -
J: TRBJ1-5
CDR3: CASSYGRGSSNQPQHF
DNA: TGTGCCAGCAGCTATGGGAGGGGATCTAGCAATCAGCCCCAGCATTTT

V: TRBV7-9
D: -
size: few
J: TRBJ1-1
CDR3: CASSQRARGPEAFF
DNA: TGTGCCAGCAGCCAACGTGCCAGGGGCCCTGAAGCTTTCTTT

V: TRBV2
D: -
size: -
J: TRBJ2-7
CDR3: CASSERFLSYEQYF
DNA: TGTGCCAGCAGTGAACGTTTTCTCTCCTACGAGCAGTACTTC

V: TRBV7-2
D: -
size: -
J: TRBJ1-1
CDR3: CASSLNSANTEAFF
DNA: TGTGCCAGCAGCCTGAACTCGGCAAACACTGAAGCTTTCTTT

V: TRBV2
D: -
size: few
J: TRBJ2-4
CDR3: CASRSTEGDIQYF
DNA: TGTGCCAGCAGATCTACGGAAGGAGACATTCAGTACTTC

V: TRBV25-1
D: TRBD1
size: once
J: TRBJ2-7
CDR3: CASSARQGAFEQYF
DNA: TGTGCCAGCAGTGCGAGACAGGGGGCATTCGAGCAGTACTTC

V: TRBV19
D: TRBD2
size: few
J: TRBJ2-1
CDR3: CASRIAGVVYNEQFF
DNA: TGTGCCAGCCGCATAGCGGGAGTGGTTTACAATGAGCAGTTCTTC

V: TRBV5-1
D: -
size: few
J: TRBJ2-5
CDR3: CASRLLTVLQETQYF
DNA: TGCGCCAGCCGCTTACTGACAGTCCTCCAAGAGACCCAGTACTTC

V: TRBV20-1
D: -
size: few
J: TRBJ2-7
CDR3: CSAREPGPQPYEQYF
DNA: TGCAGTGCTAGGGAACCGGGACCACAACCTTACGAGCAGTACTTC

V: TRBV7-9
D: -
size: -
J: TRBJ2-5
CDR3: CASSLGGHFQETQYF
DNA: TGTGCCAGCAGCTTAGGTGGACACTTCCAAGAGACCCAGTACTTC

V: TRBV5-6
D: TRBD1
size: few
J: TRBJ1-2
CDR3: CASSLIGQGHRTNYGYTF
DNA: TGTGCCAGCAGCTTAATCGGACAGGGCCACCGCACCAACTATGGCTACACCTTC

V: TRBV9
D: -
size: -
J: TRBJ2-3
CDR3: CASSAWRVADTQYF
DNA: TGTGCCAGCAGCGCCTGGCGGGTGGCCGATACGCAGTATTTT